A single sample is the source of the 8 T cell receptor beta chains below, sequenced in a study of cytomegalovirus exposure and HLA in healthy donors. 60 Vbeta and 13 Jbeta primers were used in PCR. The protocol was immunoSEQ multiplex PCR, while the TCRdb copy is restricted to in-frame clones and leaves out a portion. The sample lists around 130,000 clones; roughly 82% were seen once. The sample comprised PBMCs. The origin of the receptors is a man aged 45 to 65 in good health and CMV-seronegative.

The rearrangement joins TRBV4-1 to TRBJ1-5; weak D call: TRBD1 (6 bases). Germline CDR1 MGHRA, CDR2 YSYEKL. There are 13 residues in the CDR3. V gave up 3 bases and J gave up 7 bases, with 10 bases separating them. The CDR3 loop reads CASSQVQGQPQHF. The CDR3 DNA sequence: TGCGCCAGCAGCCAGGTACAGGGACAGCCCCAGCATTTT.

The V gene is TRBV6-5, the J gene TRBJ2-1, with 8 bases that match TRBD2. Germline V gene data show CDR1 as MNHEY and CDR2 as SVGAGI. Trimming took 7 bases from V and 7 from J; bases not matched to a gene: 9. CDR3 length: 14 amino acids. The DNA for the CDR3 is TGTGCCAGCACGCGAATAGCGGGGTCAAATGAGCAGTTCTTC. Residues: CASTRIAGSNEQFF.

The genes are TRBV5-1 and TRBJ2-1, with 14 bases lining up with TRBD2. This CDR3 comprises 17 residues. Per the germline V gene, CDR1 is SGHRS and CDR2 is YFSETQ. V shed 0 bases, J shed 8 bases, and the junction held 7 bases outside the gene matches. The CDR3 DNA reads as TGCGCCAGCAGCTTGGGCGGGACTAGCGGGGGTTCCGATGAGCAGTTCTTC. Protein product: CASSLGGTSGGSDEQFF.

V and J are TRBV7-2 and TRBJ2-7; 10 bases fit TRBD2. This CDR3 region has 14 residues. Germline CDR1 reads SGHTA; CDR2 reads FQGNSA. Losses at the gene ends were 1 base for V and 6 bases for J; bases not matched to a gene: 3. In DNA, the CDR3 is TGTGCCAGCAGCTTAGAACTAGCGGGGCGCGAGCAGTACTTC. Encoded protein: CASSLELAGREQYF.

The gene calls are TRBV6-5 and TRBJ1-1; TRBD1 aligns across 8 bases. The V segment lost 5 bases and the J segment 4 bases; nucleotides outside the gene matches: 3. The CDR3 spans 13 residues. From germline, CDR1 is MNHEY and CDR2 SVGAGI. In DNA form, the CDR3 reads TGTGCCAGCAGTAACAGGGGGTCCACTGAAGCTTTCTTT. Its translation: CASSNRGSTEAFF.

This chain connects TRBV9 to TRBJ1-2; no reliable D call. Germline CDR1 SGDLS, CDR2 YYNGEE. This CDR3 is 12 amino acids long. Between the trimmed V and J ends, which lost 0 bases and 8 bases, there was a span of 8 bases. The CDR3 DNA reads as TGTGCCAGCAGCGTAGGCGGGTTCGGCTACACCTTC. This encodes CASSVGGFGYTF.

This chain joins TRBV10-3 and TRBJ1-2, with 9 bases matching TRBD1. Germline V gene sequence: CDR1 ENHRY, CDR2 SYGVKD. The CDR3 contains 13 residues. V dropped 6 bases and J dropped 6; count of bases not matched to a gene: 5. DNA of the CDR3: TGTGCCATCAGGGGGACAGGGTTCGATGGCTACACCTTC. This sequence encodes CAIRGTGFDGYTF.

The chain links TRBV30 to TRBJ1-3; D remains unclear. The CDR3 has 14 amino acids. Trimming shortened V by 4 bases and J by 0 bases, and 10 bases separated the two germline ends. CDR1 and CDR2 from the germline V gene are GTSNPN and SVGIG (reference sequence). CDR3 in amino acids: CAWNPEGSGNTIYF. The CDR3, as DNA: TGTGCCTGGAACCCCGAGGGCTCTGGAAACACCATATATTTT.